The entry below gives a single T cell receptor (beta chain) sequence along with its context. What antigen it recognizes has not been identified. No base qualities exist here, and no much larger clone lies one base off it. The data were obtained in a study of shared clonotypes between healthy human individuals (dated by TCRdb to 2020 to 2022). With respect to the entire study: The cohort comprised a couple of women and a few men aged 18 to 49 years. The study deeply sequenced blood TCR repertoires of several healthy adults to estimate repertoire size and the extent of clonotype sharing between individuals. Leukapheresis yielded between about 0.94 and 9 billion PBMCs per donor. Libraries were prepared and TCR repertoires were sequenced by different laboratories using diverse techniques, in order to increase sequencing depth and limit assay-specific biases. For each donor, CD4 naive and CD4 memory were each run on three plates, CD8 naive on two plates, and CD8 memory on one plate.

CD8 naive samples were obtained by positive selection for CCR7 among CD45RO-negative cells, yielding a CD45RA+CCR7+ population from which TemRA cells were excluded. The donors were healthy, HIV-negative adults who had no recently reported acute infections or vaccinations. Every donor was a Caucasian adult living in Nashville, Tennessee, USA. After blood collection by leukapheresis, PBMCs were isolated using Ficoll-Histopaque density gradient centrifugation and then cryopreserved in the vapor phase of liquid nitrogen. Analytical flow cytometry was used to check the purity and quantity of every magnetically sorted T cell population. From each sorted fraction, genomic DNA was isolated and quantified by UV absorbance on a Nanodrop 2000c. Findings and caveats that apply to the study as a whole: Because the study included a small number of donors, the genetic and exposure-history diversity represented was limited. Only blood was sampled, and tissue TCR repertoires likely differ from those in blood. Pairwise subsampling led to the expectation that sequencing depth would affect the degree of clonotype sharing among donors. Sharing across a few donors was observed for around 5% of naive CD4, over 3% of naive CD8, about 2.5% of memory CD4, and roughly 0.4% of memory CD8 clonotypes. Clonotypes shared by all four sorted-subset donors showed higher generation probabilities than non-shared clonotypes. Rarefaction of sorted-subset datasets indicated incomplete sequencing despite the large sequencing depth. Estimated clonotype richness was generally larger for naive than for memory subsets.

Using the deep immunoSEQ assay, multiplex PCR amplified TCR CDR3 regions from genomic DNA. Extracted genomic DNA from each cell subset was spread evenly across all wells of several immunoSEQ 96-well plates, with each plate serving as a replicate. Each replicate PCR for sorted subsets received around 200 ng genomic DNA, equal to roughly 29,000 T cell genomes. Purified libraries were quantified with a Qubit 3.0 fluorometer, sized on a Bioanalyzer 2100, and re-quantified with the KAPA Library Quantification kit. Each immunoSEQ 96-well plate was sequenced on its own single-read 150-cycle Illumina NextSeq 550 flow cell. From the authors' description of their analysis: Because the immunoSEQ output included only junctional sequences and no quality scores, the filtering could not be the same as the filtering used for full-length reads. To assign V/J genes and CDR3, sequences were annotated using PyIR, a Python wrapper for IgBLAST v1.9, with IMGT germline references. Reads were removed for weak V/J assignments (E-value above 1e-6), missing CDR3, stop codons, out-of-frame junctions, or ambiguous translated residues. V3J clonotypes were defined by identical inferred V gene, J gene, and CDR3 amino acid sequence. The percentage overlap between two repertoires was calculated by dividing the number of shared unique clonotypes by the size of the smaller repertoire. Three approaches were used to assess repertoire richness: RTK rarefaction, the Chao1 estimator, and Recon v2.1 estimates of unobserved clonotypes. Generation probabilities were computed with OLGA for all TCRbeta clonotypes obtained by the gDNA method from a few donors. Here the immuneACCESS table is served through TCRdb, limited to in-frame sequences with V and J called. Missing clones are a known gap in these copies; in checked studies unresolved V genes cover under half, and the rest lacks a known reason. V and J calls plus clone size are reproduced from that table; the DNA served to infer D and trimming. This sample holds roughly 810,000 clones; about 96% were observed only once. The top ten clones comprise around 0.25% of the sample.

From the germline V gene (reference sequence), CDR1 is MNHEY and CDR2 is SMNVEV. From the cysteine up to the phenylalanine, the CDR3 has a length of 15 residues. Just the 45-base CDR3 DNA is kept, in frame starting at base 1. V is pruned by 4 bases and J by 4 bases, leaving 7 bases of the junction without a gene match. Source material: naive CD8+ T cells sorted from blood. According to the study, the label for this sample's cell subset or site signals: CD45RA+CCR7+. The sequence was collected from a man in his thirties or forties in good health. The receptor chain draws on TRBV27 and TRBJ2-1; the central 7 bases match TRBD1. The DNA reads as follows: TGTGCCAGCAGTTCCGGGACAGCAATATACAATGAGCAGTTCTTC. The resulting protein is CASSSGTAIYNEQFF.